This is a list of T cell receptor beta chains from one sample in a study of PD-1 blockade in classical Hodgkin lymphoma. The data were produced by immunoSEQ multiplex PCR, yet TCRdb's version contains in-frame clones alone and is incomplete. The table lists tens of thousands of clones, 75% to 90% of them singletons. The material was peripheral blood mononuclear cells (PBMCs), obtained before the second cycle of nivolumab. The receptors stem from a human donor with classical Hodgkin lymphoma. Both conserved end residues are part of each CDR3. The D gene is left open where the match is weak. Clone size is stated in some rows and not others, as once, few, many or a class when expanded.

>.|.|TRBJ1-2|TRBV11-2
TGTGCCAGCAGCCAGAGACAGGACTCCTATGGCTACACCTTC
CASSQRQDSYGYTF
>.|.|TRBJ1-1|TRBV11-2
TGTGCCAGCAGCCATGGAGGCACTGAAGCTTTCTTT
CASSHGGTEAFF
>TRBD2|.|TRBJ2-1|TRBV27
TGTGCCAGCAGTTGGGGAGCGGCGGGGGGGCGGTTCAGTGAGCAGTTCTTC
CASSWGAAGGRFSEQFF
>TRBD2|once|TRBJ2-1|TRBV27
TGTGCCAGCAGTCTCATAGGTAGTAGCGGGAGCTCTGAGCAGTTCTTC
CASSLIGSSGSSEQFF
>.|.|TRBJ1-2|TRBV4-1
TGCGCCAGCAGCCAAATTGGCTCTAACTATGGCTACACCTTC
CASSQIGSNYGYTF
>.|.|TRBJ2-5|TRBV7-8
TGTGCCAGCACGGTCGGGTCAGAGACCCAGTACTTC
CASTVGSETQYF
>.|.|TRBJ2-4|TRBV15
TGTGCCACCAGCAGAGATCTGCAATCACTAGCCAAAAACATTCAGTACTTC
CATSRDLQSLAKNIQYF
>.|once|TRBJ1-5|TRBV2
TGTGCCAGCAGGGGGGGTCAGGCAGCAAATCAGCCCCAGCATTTT
CASRGGQAANQPQHF
>TRBD1|.|TRBJ2-2|TRBV5-1
TGCGCCAGCAGCTTGGATGGACAGGGTTACACCGGGGAGCTGTTTTTT
CASSLDGQGYTGELFF
>TRBD2|.|TRBJ2-1|TRBV10-1
TGCGCCAGCAGTGACACTGCTAGCGGGGGGCTGGAGCAGTTCTTC
CASSDTASGGLEQFF
>TRBD1|.|TRBJ1-2|TRBV7-2
TGTGCCAGCGGAAGACAGGGTTTATTCAACTATGGCTACACCTTC
CASGRQGLFNYGYTF
>TRBD2|.|TRBJ2-1|TRBV5-1
TGCGCCAGCAGCAGGGTACTAGCGGCCTCTACTTATGAGTTCTTC
CASSRVLAASTYEFF
>.|.|TRBJ2-7|TRBV19
TGTGCCAGTAGTATGCTTTTGGAGGACTCCTACGAGCAGTACTTC
CASSMLLEDSYEQYF
>.|.|TRBJ1-3|TRBV6-1
TGTGCCAGCAGTGCCCTCTCTGGAAACACCATATATTTT
CASSALSGNTIYF
>TRBD1|.|TRBJ1-2|TRBV2
TGTGCCAGCAGTGAAAGAGACAGGGGGCCCTATGGCTACACCTTC
CASSERDRGPYGYTF
>.|.|TRBJ1-1|TRBV9
TGTGCCAGCAGCGTTGGCAATCTGAACACTGAAGCTTTCTTT
CASSVGNLNTEAFF
>.|.|TRBJ2-5|TRBV7-9
TGTGCCAGCAGCCGAGCCCTCTCAGAAGAGACCCAGTACTTC
CASSRALSEETQYF
>.|.|TRBJ2-7|TRBV28
TGTGCCAGCAGTCCCCTTGACAGATCCTACGAGCAGTACTTC
CASSPLDRSYEQYF
>TRBD2|.|TRBJ2-7|TRBV28
TGTGCCAGCAGAACTAGCGCTCGGGAGGTTGAGCAGTACTTC
CASRTSAREVEQYF
>.|.|TRBJ2-7|TRBV9
TGTGCCAGCAGCGTAGAGTCCTCCTACGAGCAGTACTTC
CASSVESSYEQYF
>.|.|TRBJ2-7|TRBV2
TGTGCCAGCAATACCCAATGGACAGATACCTACGAGCAGTACTTC
CASNTQWTDTYEQYF
>TRBD2|.|TRBJ2-1|TRBV9
TGTGCCAGCAGCGTAGACCTAGCGGGAGGGCCCTCCTACAATGAGCAGTTCTTC
CASSVDLAGGPSYNEQFF
>TRBD1|.|TRBJ2-2|TRBV6-9
TGTGCCAGCGGGTGGACAGGGGTGTACGGGGAGCTGTTTTTT
CASGWTGVYGELFF
>.|.|TRBJ1-5|TRBV19
TGTGCCAGTAGTATTGGGGATTACAATCAGCCCCAGCATTTT
CASSIGDYNQPQHF
>.|.|TRBJ1-3|TRBV14
TGTGCCAGCAGCCAAACGTTCTCTGGAAACACCATATATTTT
CASSQTFSGNTIYF
>TRBD1|.|TRBJ2-7|TRBV15
TGTGCCACCAGCAGAGATGGGGGACAGGGACACTACGAGCAGTACTTC
CATSRDGGQGHYEQYF
>TRBD1|.|TRBJ1-2|TRBV6-5
TGTGCCAGCAGTTACCTAGGACAGGGCGGCTACACCTTC
CASSYLGQGGYTF
>.|.|TRBJ2-1|TRBV6-1
TGTGCCAGCAGTGGCCGGGCACCGTACAATGAGCAGTTCTTC
CASSGRAPYNEQFF
>.|.|TRBJ1-4|TRBV27
TGTGCCAGCAGTTTATCGACAGCTAATGAAAAACTGTTTTTT
CASSLSTANEKLFF
>TRBD2|.|TRBJ2-7|TRBV5-4
TGTGCCAGCAGCTCGTCAACGGGGGGCTACGAGCAGTACTTC
CASSSSTGGYEQYF
>.|.|TRBJ1-1|TRBV15
TGTGCCACCAGCAGAGACCCTGTTGTGGGGTCAGGAGCTTTCTTT
CATSRDPVVGSGAFF
>TRBD1|once|TRBJ1-1|TRBV29-1
TGCAGCGTTCTGGGACAGCAGAACACTGAAGCTTTCTTT
CSVLGQQNTEAFF
>.|once|TRBJ2-3|TRBV4-1
TGCGCCAGCAGCCAAGGCGGGACGTTCACAGATACGCAGTATTTT
CASSQGGTFTDTQYF
>TRBD1|.|TRBJ1-5|TRBV19
TGTGCCACCAAAGAGGGGGCTTCCAATCAGCCCCAGCATTTT
CATKEGASNQPQHF
>.|.|TRBJ2-1|TRBV4-2
TGTGCCAGCAGCCTCTCGGGGAGCTCCTACAATGAGCAGTTCTTC
CASSLSGSSYNEQFF
>.|.|TRBJ1-1|TRBV5-1
TGCGCCAGCAGCTTGGGTGGCGAGATCGAAGCTTTCTTT
CASSLGGEIEAFF
>TRBD1|.|TRBJ2-7|TRBV2
TGTGCCAGCAGCCGACCGGGACAGGGCTCCTACGAGCAGTACTTC
CASSRPGQGSYEQYF
>.|.|TRBJ2-4|TRBV11-2
TGTGCCAGCAGCCCGCAAATCTTGGGCATTCAGTACTTC
CASSPQILGIQYF
>.|.|TRBJ2-7|TRBV14
TGTGCCAGCAGCCAAGACCCAGCCGAGCAGTACTTC
CASSQDPAEQYF
>.|.|TRBJ1-1|TRBV18
TGTGCCAGCTCACCACCTCAGGGTTTGAGCACTGAAGCTTTCTTT
CASSPPQGLSTEAFF
>TRBD1|once|TRBJ2-7|TRBV7-9
TGTGCCAGCAGCTTAGGATTTTGGGACAGGGCATACGAGCAGTACTTC
CASSLGFWDRAYEQYF
>TRBD1|.|TRBJ2-5|TRBV7-7
TGTGCCAGCAGCTTAACCCCGGACAGGGGGGTCCAAGGTACCCAGTACTTC
CASSLTPDRGVQGTQYF
>TRBD1|.|TRBJ2-1|TRBV4-1
TGCGCCAGCAGCTACCCAGGGGGTCCACAACACAATGAGCAGTTCTTC
CASSYPGGPQHNEQFF
>TRBD1|once|TRBJ1-1|TRBV2
TGTGCCAGCAGTGAACTAGGGACAGGGAAAGCTTTCTTT
CASSELGTGKAFF
>.|.|TRBJ2-7|TRBV19
TGTGCCAGTAGTATAGAATGGACAGGAGGGGCAAGTGACGAGCAGTACTTC
CASSIEWTGGASDEQYF
>TRBD1|.|TRBJ2-3|TRBV29-1
TGCAGCGTCGAAGAGGACAGGGTAAGTTCAGATACGCAGTATTTT
CSVEEDRVSSDTQYF
>.|.|TRBJ2-7|TRBV5-1
TGCGCCAGCAGCCAAGGGTCTTACGAGCAGTACTTC
CASSQGSYEQYF
>.|.|TRBJ2-5|TRBV9
TGTGCCAGCAGCGTAAGACCGACCCAAGAGACCCAGTACTTC
CASSVRPTQETQYF
>TRBD2|.|TRBJ2-3|TRBV7-8
TGTGCCAGCAGATCCGGGACTAGAACAGATACGCAGTATTTT
CASRSGTRTDTQYF
>TRBD1|.|TRBJ2-2|TRBV9
TGTGCCAGCTCAAATTCAGGGGGTAACACCGGGGAGCTGTTTTTT
CASSNSGGNTGELFF
>.|.|TRBJ2-5|TRBV7-8
TGTGCCAGCAGCTTATCCCTAGGACCCTTAAAGACCCAGTACTTC
CASSLSLGPLKTQYF
>.|.|TRBJ1-5|TRBV4-1
TGCGCCAGCAGCCAAGATACCAGCCGGACGCGCAATCAGCCCCAGCATTTT
CASSQDTSRTRNQPQHF
>TRBD1|.|TRBJ2-7|TRBV27
TGTGCCAGCAGACCCACAGGGGGCAAGCAGTACTTC
CASRPTGGKQYF